The 12 T cell receptor beta chains reported below all come from one sample, sequenced in a study of Graves' ophthalmopathy and Graves' hyperthyroidism. The authors amplified TCR beta CDR3 regions from RNA transcripts. First-round RT-PCR used HTBI primers; second-round multiplex PCR followed. A single record per CDR3 protein comes from TCRdb applying MiXCR to the multiplex PCR reads. The top ten hold more than 5.5% of the sample, which has roughly 610,000 distinct CDR3 sequences, about 20% seen once. The sequencing sample was made of peripheral blood. The receptors derive from a woman under 30 with stable Graves' hyperthyroidism. Some clones in this sample may be carry-over from other donors' samples.

This clonotype was recorded at least ten times. The V call is TRBV6-1, the J call TRBJ1-1, with D hard to call. V lost 5 bases and J lost 10, with 17 bases in between. The CDR3 loop spans 13 amino acids. Germline V gene data show CDR1 as MNHNS and CDR2 as SASEGT. The CDR3 here is CASSTPSWPLAFF. The CDR3 DNA sequence: TGTGCCAGCAGTACCCCTTCGTGGCCCTTAGCTTTCTTT.

This clonotype was recorded many times. V gene TRBV27 combines with J gene TRBJ1-3, with D unclear. The CDR3 length is 14 residues. Per the germline V gene, CDR1 is MNHEY and CDR2 is SMNVEV (reference sequence). V was shortened by 2 bases and J by 0 bases, with 5 bases between the two germline ends. The CDR3 protein is CASSLTNSGNTIYF. CDR3 nucleotides: TGTGCCAGCAGTTTAACCAACTCTGGAAACACCATATATTTT.

The chain is built from TRBV11-2 and TRBJ2-1; 9 nucleotides align to TRBD2. The CDR3 length is 15 residues. Germline CDR1 is SGHAT and CDR2 is FQNNGV. J lost 4 bases, V lost 4 bases, and 5 bases had no gene match. Written as DNA, the CDR3 is TGTGCCAGCAGCTATCCTAGCGGGGTATACAATGAGCAGTTCTTC. Translated, it gives CASSYPSGVYNEQFF.

This clonotype was found many times. V and J are TRBV6-1 and TRBJ1-1; no clear D. V lost 6 bases and J lost 5, with 4 bases in between. Germline V gives CDR1 MNHNS, CDR2 SASEGT. The CDR3 totals 10 residues. CDR3 sequence reads: CASRGTEAFF. The CDR3 region has the DNA TGTGCCAGCAGGGGGACTGAAGCTTTCTTT.

At least ten counts were recorded for this clonotype. The chain employs TRBV9 and TRBJ1-6; D gene ambiguous. This CDR3 region has 14 residues. The V end lost 3 bases, the J end lost 7 bases, and 11 bases lay between the germline ends. Germline values: CDR1 SGDLS, CDR2 YYNGEE. CDR3 loop: CASSAWGRNSPLHF. The CDR3, as DNA: TGTGCCAGCAGCGCTTGGGGAAGGAATTCACCCCTCCACTTT.

V gene TRBV5-1 combines with J gene TRBJ2-7; 9 bases are shared with TRBD1. The CDR3 spans 15 residues. The ends lost 0 bases at V and 5 bases at J; junction bases unmatched: 6. Germline V gene sequence: CDR1 SGHRS, CDR2 YFSETQ. CDR3 protein: CASSLGGTGPHEQYF. CDR3 in DNA: TGCGCCAGCAGCTTGGGCGGGACAGGGCCCCACGAGCAGTACTTC.

This chain joins TRBV20-1 and TRBJ2-5; possibly TRBD1 or TRBD2 for D (6 bases each). Deletions cut 7 bases from V and 1 base from J, with 7 bases between. From germline, CDR1 is DFQATT and CDR2 SNEGSKA (reference sequence). CDR3 length: 11 amino acids. Here the CDR3 reads CSGGAQETQYF. CDR3 coding DNA: TGCAGTGGGGGGGCCCAAGAGACCCAGTACTTC.

There are a few counts of this clonotype. V is TRBV11-1 and J is TRBJ2-2; D gene uncertain. The germline CDR1 and CDR2 sequences are SGHAT and FQDESV (reference sequence). Trimming cost V 3 bases and J 2 bases, with 13 bases left between them. This CDR3 has 16 amino acids. The CDR3 protein is CASSFNLETNTGELFF. For the CDR3, the DNA is TGTGCCAGCAGCTTTAACCTAGAGACAAACACCGGGGAGCTGTTTTTT. Full variable domain (rest looked up from reference TRBV11-1 and TRBJ2-2): EAEVAQSPRYKITEKSQAVAFWCDPISGHATLYWYRQILGQGPELLVQFQDESVVDDSQLPKDRFSAERLKGVDSTLKIQPAELGDSAMYLCASSFNLETNTGELFFGEGSRLTVL.

The chain couples TRBV27 to TRBJ2-2; D is possibly TRBD1 or TRBD2 (6 bases each). The ends were cut back, 7 bases at V and 1 base at J, with 16 bases in the middle. CDR1 and CDR2 from the germline V gene are MNHEY and SMNVEV (reference sequence). The CDR3 is 16 amino acids. The CDR3 nucleotides are TGTGCCAGCACCCTAGGGGGGCCCAGGAACACCGGGGAGCTGTTTTTT. The encoded protein is CASTLGGPRNTGELFF.

This clonotype was picked up many times. The chain couples TRBV7-9 to TRBJ1-1; D is perhaps TRBD1 (6 bases). The CDR3 runs to 15 residues. The germline CDR1 and CDR2 sequences are SEHNR and FQNEAQ (reference sequence). The V and J ends lost 5 bases and 0 bases respectively, with 13 bases between them. CDR3 loop: CASSLGHSMNTEAFF. CDR3 sequence (DNA): TGTGCCAGCAGCCTGGGACACTCCATGAACACTGAAGCTTTCTTT.

Regarding this clonotype: With a much larger clone just one base away, this may be a read error. The conserved phenylalanine or tryptophan is not found at the CDR3 terminus, so this likely reflects a read error. The chain is built from TRBV20-1 and TRBJ2-5; 7 bases fit TRBD1. V shed 1 base and J 7 bases; nucleotides not matched to a gene: 9. This CDR3 is 14 amino acids long. Germline CDR1 and CDR2: DFQATT and SNEGSKA (reference sequence). The CDR3 DNA sequence: TGCAGTGCTAGAGCTCCGCAGGGGGTTCGGACCCAGTACCTC. Protein: CSARAPQGVRTQYL.

This chain connects TRBV27 to TRBJ1-6, with D possibly being TRBD1 (5 bases). Germline CDR1 MNHEY, CDR2 SMNVEV (reference sequence). Trimming removed 2 bases at V and 7 bases at J, with 15 bases between. The CDR3 loop spans 16 amino acids. DNA of the CDR3: TGTGCCAGCAGTTTACCCCCTGGGCGGGGGAATTCACCCCTCCACTTT. Translation: CASSLPPGRGNSPLHF.